This is a list of T cell receptor beta chains from one sample in a study of T cells in Graves' hyperthyroidism and ophthalmopathy. TCRdb reanalysed the multiplex PCR reads using MiXCR and keeps one entry per CDR3 protein. This sample carries approximately 590,000 distinct CDR3 sequences, about 43% of them seen once, and the ten largest clones take just over 8%. The specimen was peripheral blood or thyroid tissue (not recorded which). The receptors derive from a woman in her late teens or twenties with Graves' hyperthyroidism. The CDR3 runs from the conserved cysteine through the conserved F or W. D genes are given only for firm matches. The size of a clone is reported for some rows only, either as once, few or many, or as a class for expanded clones.

J: TRBJ1-2
V: TRBV7-3
size: few
D: TRBD1
CDR3: CASSLMGQGYGYTF
DNA: TGTGCCAGCAGTTTAATGGGACAGGGGTATGGCTACACCTTC

J: TRBJ1-5
V: TRBV20-1
size: few
D: TRBD1
CDR3: CSAFPGGYQPQHF
DNA: TGCAGTGCTTTTCCAGGGGGCTATCAGCCCCAGCATTTT

J: TRBJ2-2
V: TRBV19
size: once
D: TRBD2
CDR3: CASSPSGRTNTGELFF
DNA: TGTGCCAGCTCACCCAGCGGGAGGACGAACACCGGGGAGCTGTTTTTT

J: TRBJ1-2
V: TRBV12-3/TRBV12-4
size: many
D: .
CDR3: CASSPGFYGYTF
DNA: TGTGCCAGCAGTCCCGGCTTCTATGGCTACACCTTC

J: TRBJ2-5
V: TRBV20-1
size: .
D: TRBD2
CDR3: CSASGQGGETQYF
DNA: TGCAGTGCTAGTGGGCAGGGAGGGGAGACCCAGTACTTC

J: TRBJ1-6
V: TRBV7-3
size: .
D: TRBD1
CDR3: CASSLGEAGGFTGSPLHF
DNA: TGTGCCAGCAGCTTGGGCGAGGCAGGGGGTTTCACTGGTTCACCCCTCCACTTT

J: TRBJ1-4
V: TRBV29-1
size: .
D: .
CDR3: CSASATNEKLFF
DNA: TGCAGCGCGTCTGCAACTAATGAAAAACTGTTTTTT

J: TRBJ2-5
V: TRBV29-1
size: .
D: TRBD2
CDR3: CSSLAGEETQYF
DNA: TGCAGCAGTCTAGCGGGAGAAGAGACCCAGTACTTC

J: TRBJ2-2
V: TRBV7-3
size: .
D: TRBD2
CDR3: CASSLAGLAGDTGELFF
DNA: TGTGCCAGCAGCTTAGCGGGCCTAGCGGGAGACACCGGGGAGCTGTTTTTT

J: TRBJ2-2
V: TRBV2
size: many
D: TRBD1
CDR3: CASSGTGGELFF
DNA: TGTGCCAGCAGTGGGACAGGCGGGGAGCTGTTTTTT

J: TRBJ1-3
V: TRBV19
size: .
D: .
CDR3: CAATRGGSTIYF
DNA: TGTGCCGCTACCCGGGGAGGAAGCACCATATATTTT

J: TRBJ2-7
V: TRBV7-9
size: few
D: TRBD1
CDR3: CASSTGAPYEQYF
DNA: TGTGCCAGCTCGACAGGGGCACCCTACGAGCAGTACTTC

J: TRBJ2-3
V: TRBV7-4
size: few
D: .
CDR3: CASSLVDGGRTDTQYF
DNA: TGTGCCAGCAGCTTAGTGGACGGGGGACGCACAGATACGCAGTATTTT

J: TRBJ2-7
V: TRBV7-8
size: .
D: .
CDR3: CASSPPDSYEQYF
DNA: TGTGCCAGCAGCCCCCCGGACAGCTACGAGCAGTACTTC

J: TRBJ1-1
V: TRBV7-9
size: .
D: .
CDR3: CASSLRDMRIDAEAFF
DNA: TGTGCCAGCAGCCTAAGGGACATGAGAATTGACGCTGAAGCTTTCTTT

J: TRBJ2-1
V: TRBV12-3/TRBV12-4
size: many
D: .
CDR3: CASSDTLRATF
DNA: TGTGCCAGCAGTGATACGCTAAGGGCGACCTTC

J: TRBJ2-3
V: TRBV9
size: .
D: .
CDR3: CASSKWTGGTDTQYF
DNA: TGTGCCAGCAGCAAGTGGACGGGCGGAACAGATACGCAGTATTTT

J: TRBJ1-4
V: TRBV10-3
size: many
D: .
CDR3: CAIGADEKLFF
DNA: TGTGCCATAGGCGCGGATGAAAAACTGTTTTTT

J: TRBJ2-1
V: TRBV2
size: .
D: TRBD1
CDR3: CASTRTGGQQFF
DNA: TGTGCCAGCACCAGGACAGGGGGGCAGCAGTTCTTC

J: TRBJ2-7
V: TRBV10-3
size: once
D: TRBD2
CDR3: CATGPGTSSYEQYF
DNA: TGTGCCACAGGCCCCGGGACTAGCTCCTACGAGCAGTACTTC

J: TRBJ1-3
V: TRBV12-3/TRBV12-4
size: .
D: TRBD1
CDR3: CASSWTGVHTIYF
DNA: TGTGCCAGCAGCTGGACAGGGGTCCACACCATATATTTT

J: TRBJ2-5
V: TRBV10-3
size: .
D: TRBD1
CDR3: CAIRRGQGPSGTQYF
DNA: TGTGCCATCCGGAGGGGACAGGGGCCCTCAGGGACCCAGTACTTC

J: TRBJ1-3
V: TRBV2
size: .
D: TRBD1
CDR3: CASHLDRAGNTIYF
DNA: TGTGCCAGCCATCTGGACAGGGCTGGAAACACCATATATTTT

J: TRBJ2-7
V: TRBV29-1
size: .
D: .
CDR3: CSLWDGSYEQYF
DNA: TGCAGCTTATGGGACGGTTCCTACGAGCAGTACTTC

J: TRBJ2-5
V: TRBV7-9
size: few
D: TRBD2
CDR3: CASSLGAGGVETQYF
DNA: TGTGCCAGCAGCTTGGGAGCGGGAGGGGTAGAGACCCAGTACTTC

J: TRBJ2-7
V: TRBV7-9
size: once
D: .
CDR3: CASSQEVGDKTTYEQYF
DNA: TGTGCCAGCAGCCAAGAGGTAGGGGACAAGACCACCTACGAGCAGTACTTC

J: TRBJ2-5
V: TRBV4-3
size: .
D: TRBD2
CDR3: CASSQGAGTRETQYF
DNA: TGCGCCAGCAGCCAAGGAGCCGGGACTAGGGAGACCCAGTACTTC

J: TRBJ2-7
V: TRBV7-2
size: .
D: .
CDR3: CASSHMGAYERYF
DNA: TGTGCCAGCAGCCATATGGGGGCCTACGAGCGGTACTTC

J: TRBJ2-5
V: TRBV15
size: many
D: .
CDR3: CATSRDPRAQETQYF
DNA: TGTGCCACCAGCAGAGACCCACGGGCCCAAGAGACCCAGTACTTC

J: TRBJ1-4
V: TRBV20-1
size: few
D: .
CDR3: CSARDSAGRSTNEKLFF
DNA: TGCAGTGCTAGAGACAGCGCAGGGAGATCAACTAATGAAAAACTGTTTTTT

J: TRBJ2-2
V: TRBV20-1
size: few
D: TRBD1
CDR3: CSARETGGTGELFF
DNA: TGCAGTGCTAGGGAGACAGGGGGCACCGGGGAGCTGTTTTTT

J: TRBJ2-5
V: TRBV6-6
size: .
D: .
CDR3: CATQRGQTQYF
DNA: TGTGCCACCCAACGGGGTCAGACCCAGTACTTC

J: TRBJ1-2
V: TRBV7-9
size: .
D: .
CDR3: CASSLGRGWKGGYTF
DNA: TGTGCCAGCAGCTTAGGACGGGGTTGGAAGGGCGGCTACACCTTC

J: TRBJ2-7
V: TRBV15
size: .
D: TRBD2
CDR3: CATSQRRGSPYEQYF
DNA: TGTGCCACCAGCCAGCGCCGCGGGAGCCCCTACGAGCAGTACTTC

J: TRBJ1-5
V: TRBV7-6
size: .
D: TRBD1
CDR3: CASSKTGWNQPQHF
DNA: TGTGCCAGCAGTAAGACAGGGTGGAATCAGCCCCAGCATTTT

J: TRBJ1-1
V: TRBV7-2
size: .
D: .
CDR3: CASSLSQGSEAFF
DNA: TGTGCCAGCAGCCTTTCCCAGGGGTCCGAAGCTTTCTTT

J: TRBJ2-7
V: TRBV20-1
size: few
D: .
CDR3: CSARDQGRYEQYF
DNA: TGCAGTGCTAGAGATCAGGGTCGCTACGAGCAGTACTTC

J: TRBJ1-5
V: TRBV2
size: .
D: .
CDR3: CASSEAHGLPQHF
DNA: TGTGCCAGCAGTGAAGCGCACGGACTACCCCAGCATTTT

J: TRBJ1-1
V: TRBV29-1
size: many
D: TRBD1
CDR3: CSVGGDRGLTEAFF
DNA: TGCAGCGTTGGTGGGGACAGGGGGCTCACTGAAGCTTTCTTT

J: TRBJ2-7
V: TRBV2
size: many
D: .
CDR3: CASRDRQSYEQYF
DNA: TGTGCCAGCAGAGACCGACAGAGCTACGAGCAGTACTTC

J: TRBJ2-2
V: TRBV2
size: few
D: TRBD2
CDR3: CASSELAGGDTGELFF
DNA: TGTGCCAGCAGTGAATTAGCGGGAGGGGACACCGGGGAGCTGTTTTTT

J: TRBJ1-1
V: TRBV7-9
size: once
D: TRBD1
CDR3: CASSLAWTGTEAFF
DNA: TGTGCCAGCAGCTTAGCCTGGACAGGGACTGAAGCTTTCTTT

J: TRBJ1-4
V: TRBV15
size: .
D: TRBD1
CDR3: CATSSLQGTGNEKLFF
DNA: TGTGCCACCAGCAGCCTACAGGGGACAGGCAATGAAAAACTGTTTTTT

J: TRBJ1-6
V: TRBV7-2
size: .
D: .
CDR3: CASSSGSFNSPLHF
DNA: TGTGCCAGCAGCTCCGGGTCTTTTAATTCACCCCTCCACTTT

J: TRBJ1-5
V: TRBV7-2
size: few
D: .
CDR3: CASSAASGFNQPQHF
DNA: TGTGCCAGCAGCGCCGCGTCAGGATTCAATCAGCCCCAGCATTTT

J: TRBJ2-7
V: TRBV7-9
size: few
D: .
CDR3: CASSSRGDYEQYF
DNA: TGTGCCAGCAGCTCGAGGGGGGACTACGAGCAGTACTTC